This T cell receptor beta chain was observed in a study of cytomegalovirus exposure and HLA in healthy donors. The V segment lost 3 bases and the J segment 5 bases; nucleotides outside the gene matches: 10. The V gene's germline CDR1 is MNHEY and CDR2 SMNVEV (reference sequence). CDR3 length equals 16 residues. The PCR employed 60 Vbeta primers together with 13 Jbeta primers. TCRdb's table, derived via immunoSEQ multiplex PCR, lists solely in-frame clones and lacks some. The repertoire has around 130,000 clones, more than 8% of them found once; the top ten carry 5.5%. The receptor comes from a man aged 40-50 years in good health and CMV-seronegative. Material: PBMCs. The rearrangement uses TRBV27 and TRBJ1-5; 7 bases map to TRBD1. As DNA, the CDR3 is TGTGCCAGCAGTTTGGCAGGGCCAGGGGGATATCAGCCCCAGCATTTT. Its translation is CASSLAGPGGYQPQHF.